A single T cell receptor beta chain is shown here with its context. Its target is not known. The donors (healthy individuals) were bone marrow donors. V dropped 4 bases and J dropped 1; count of bases not matched to a gene: 6. The CDR3 has 15 residues. The germline CDR1 and CDR2 sequences are MGHRA and YSYEKL. PCR was performed using 60 Vbeta and 13 Jbeta primers. Data came from immunoSEQ multiplex PCR; TCRdb stores just in-frame clones and leaves some out. The table gives approximately 50,000 clones; the top ten clones make up about 17% of it. These data are taken from a study of cytomegalovirus exposure and HLA in healthy donors. General study findings and limits: Reports credit the classifier with highly specific, highly sensitive diagnosis of cytomegalovirus status. Associated with cytomegalovirus, according to the listing, were 170 or so TCR beta chains. An apparent linkage of common viral pathogens to several of the most significant clusters emerged in a later analysis.

The rearrangement uses TRBV4-1 and TRBJ1-1; 7 positions match TRBD1. The sequenced material came from PBMCs. This receptor was obtained from a male donor in good health and CMV-seronegative. The chain's CDR3 is CASSPPGQRNTEAFF. CDR3 nucleotides: TGCGCCAGCAGCCCTCCGGGACAGAGGAACACTGAAGCTTTCTTT.